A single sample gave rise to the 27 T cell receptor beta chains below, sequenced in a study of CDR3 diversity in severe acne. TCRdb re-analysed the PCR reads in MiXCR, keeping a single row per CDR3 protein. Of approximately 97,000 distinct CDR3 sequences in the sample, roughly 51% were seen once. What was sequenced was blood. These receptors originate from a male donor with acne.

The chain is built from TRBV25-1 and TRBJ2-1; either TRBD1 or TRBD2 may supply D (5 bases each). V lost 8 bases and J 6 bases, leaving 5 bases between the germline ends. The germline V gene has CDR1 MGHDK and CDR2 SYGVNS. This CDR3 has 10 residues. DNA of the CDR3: TGTGCCAGCGGGACCAATGAGCAGTTCTTC. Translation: CASGTNEQFF.

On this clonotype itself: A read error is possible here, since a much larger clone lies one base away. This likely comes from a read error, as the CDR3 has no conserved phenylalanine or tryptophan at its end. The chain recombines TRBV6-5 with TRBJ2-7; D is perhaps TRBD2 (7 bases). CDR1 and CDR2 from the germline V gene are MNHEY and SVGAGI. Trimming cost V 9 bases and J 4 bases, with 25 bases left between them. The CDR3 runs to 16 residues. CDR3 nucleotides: TGTGCCAGGGGGAGGGAACCGCCGGGACACCGATACGAGCAGTACATC. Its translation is CARGREPPGHRYEQYI.

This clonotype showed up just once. Written as DNA, the CDR3 is TGTGCCAGCTCACTCCGCTCTGGGGCCAACGTCCTGACTTTC. Translating gives CASSLRSGANVLTF. The rearrangement links TRBV18 to TRBJ2-6; D unclear. Per germline, CDR1 KGHSH and CDR2 LQKENI. V was pared by 4 bases and J by 0 bases, with 4 bases between. The CDR3 is 14 residues long.

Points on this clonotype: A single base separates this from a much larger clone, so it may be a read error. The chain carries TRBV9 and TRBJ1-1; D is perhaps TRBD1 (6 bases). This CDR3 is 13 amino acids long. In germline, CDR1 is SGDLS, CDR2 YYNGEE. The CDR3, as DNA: TGTGCCAGCAGCGTAGAGCAGGGGCGGGAAGCTTCCTTT. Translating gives CASSVEQGREASF.

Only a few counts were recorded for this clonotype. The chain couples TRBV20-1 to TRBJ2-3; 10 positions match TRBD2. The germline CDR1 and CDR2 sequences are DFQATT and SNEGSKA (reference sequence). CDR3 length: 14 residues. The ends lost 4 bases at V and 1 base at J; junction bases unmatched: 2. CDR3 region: CSATTSGRTDTQYF. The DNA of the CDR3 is TGCAGTGCTACGACTAGCGGGCGCACAGATACGCAGTATTTT.

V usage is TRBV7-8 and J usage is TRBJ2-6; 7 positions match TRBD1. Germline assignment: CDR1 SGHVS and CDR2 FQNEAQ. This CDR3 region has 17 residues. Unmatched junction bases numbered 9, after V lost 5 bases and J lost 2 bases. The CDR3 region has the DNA TGTGCCAGCAGCCCAGGGACAGCACCACCTGGGGCCAACGTCCTGACTTTC. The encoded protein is CASSPGTAPPGANVLTF.

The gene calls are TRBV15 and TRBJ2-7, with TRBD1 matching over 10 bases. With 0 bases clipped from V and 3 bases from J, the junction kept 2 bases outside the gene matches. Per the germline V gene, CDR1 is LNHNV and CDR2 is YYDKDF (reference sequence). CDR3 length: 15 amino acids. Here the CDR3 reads CATSREGTGVYEQYF. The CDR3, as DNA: TGTGCCACCAGCAGAGAAGGGACAGGGGTCTACGAGCAGTACTTC.

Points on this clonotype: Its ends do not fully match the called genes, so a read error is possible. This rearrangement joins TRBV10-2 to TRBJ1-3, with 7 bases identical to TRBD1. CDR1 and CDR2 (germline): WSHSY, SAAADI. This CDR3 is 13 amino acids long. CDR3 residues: CASSQSRGNTIYF. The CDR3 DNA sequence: TGTGCCAGCAGCCAATCCAGGGGGAACACCATATATTTT.

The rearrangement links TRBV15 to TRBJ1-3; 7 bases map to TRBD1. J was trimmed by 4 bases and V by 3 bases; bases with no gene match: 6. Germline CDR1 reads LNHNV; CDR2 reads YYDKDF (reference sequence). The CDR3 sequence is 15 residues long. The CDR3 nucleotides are TGTGCCACCAGCAGGATAGACAGGGACGGAAACACCATATATTTT. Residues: CATSRIDRDGNTIYF.

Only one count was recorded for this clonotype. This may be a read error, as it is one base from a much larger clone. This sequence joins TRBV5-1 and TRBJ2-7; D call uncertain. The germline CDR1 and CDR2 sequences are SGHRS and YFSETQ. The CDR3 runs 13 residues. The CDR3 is CANSLEQTYEQYF. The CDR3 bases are TGCGCCAACAGCTTGGAACAAACCTACGAGCAGTACTTC.

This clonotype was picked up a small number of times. The CDR3 reads CASMDRLTNEKLFF. As DNA, the CDR3 is TGTGCCAGCATGGACAGGCTCACTAATGAAAAACTGTTTTTT. V is TRBV25-1 and J is TRBJ1-4, with 7 bases lining up with TRBD1. Trimming cost V 7 bases and J 2 bases; bases outside gene matches: 4. Looked up from germline, CDR1 is MGHDK and CDR2 is SYGVNS. The CDR3 has 14 amino acids.

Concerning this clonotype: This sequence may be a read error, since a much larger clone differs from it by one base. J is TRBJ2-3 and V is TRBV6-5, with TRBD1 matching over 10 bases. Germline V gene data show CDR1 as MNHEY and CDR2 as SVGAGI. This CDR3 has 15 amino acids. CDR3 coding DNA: TGTGCCAGCAGTTCCGGGACAGGGGACACAGATACGCGGTATTTT. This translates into CASSSGTGDTDTRYF.

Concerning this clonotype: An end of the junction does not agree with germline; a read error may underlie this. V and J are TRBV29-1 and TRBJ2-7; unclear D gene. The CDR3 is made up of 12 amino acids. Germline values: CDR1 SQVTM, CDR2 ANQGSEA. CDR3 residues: CSVEEPPYQQYF. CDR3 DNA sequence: TGCAGCGTTGAAGAGCCTCCCTACCAGCAGTACTTC.

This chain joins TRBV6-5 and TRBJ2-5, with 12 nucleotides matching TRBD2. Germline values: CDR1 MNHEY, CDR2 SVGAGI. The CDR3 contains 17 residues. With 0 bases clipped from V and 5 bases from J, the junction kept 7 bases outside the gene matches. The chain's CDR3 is CASSYSGLAGLGETQYF. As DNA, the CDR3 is TGTGCCAGCAGTTACTCGGGACTAGCGGGTTTGGGTGAGACCCAGTACTTC.

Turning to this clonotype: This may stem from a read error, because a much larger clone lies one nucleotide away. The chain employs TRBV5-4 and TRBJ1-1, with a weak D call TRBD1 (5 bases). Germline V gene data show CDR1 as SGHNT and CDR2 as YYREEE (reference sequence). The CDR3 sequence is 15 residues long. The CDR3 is CASSSLQGANTGAFF. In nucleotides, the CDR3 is TGTGCCAGCAGCTCACTTCAAGGGGCAAACACTGGAGCTTTCTTT. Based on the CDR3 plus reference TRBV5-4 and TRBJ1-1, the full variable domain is ETGVTQSPTHLIKTRGQQVTLRCSSQSGHNTVSWYQQALGQGPQFIFQYYREEENGRGNFPPRFSGLQFPNYSSELNVNALELDDSALYLCASSSLQGANTGAFFGQGTRLTVV.

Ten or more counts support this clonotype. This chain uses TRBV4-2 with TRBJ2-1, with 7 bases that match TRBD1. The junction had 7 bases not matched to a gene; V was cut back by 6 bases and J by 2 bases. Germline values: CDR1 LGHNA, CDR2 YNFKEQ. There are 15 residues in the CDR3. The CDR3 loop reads CASRQVGGAYNEQFF. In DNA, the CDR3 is TGTGCCAGCAGACAGGTAGGGGGCGCCTACAATGAGCAGTTCTTC.

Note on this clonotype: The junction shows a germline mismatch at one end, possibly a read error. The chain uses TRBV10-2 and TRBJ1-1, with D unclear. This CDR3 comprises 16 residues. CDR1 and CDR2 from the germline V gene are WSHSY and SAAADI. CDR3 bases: TGTGCCAGCAGTCCGAAAATGGGGTACTTGAACACTGAAGCTTTCTTT. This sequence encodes CASSPKMGYLNTEAFF.

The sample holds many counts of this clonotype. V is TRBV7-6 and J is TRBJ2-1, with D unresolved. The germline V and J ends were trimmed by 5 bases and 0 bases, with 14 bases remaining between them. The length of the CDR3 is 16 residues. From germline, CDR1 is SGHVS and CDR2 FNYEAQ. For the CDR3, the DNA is TGTGCCAGCAGCCCCTTCCCACTGTGCTCCTACAATGAGCAGTTCTTC. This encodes CASSPFPLCSYNEQFF.

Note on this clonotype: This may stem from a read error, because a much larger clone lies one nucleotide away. The CDR3 spells CASRRDRITEAFF. The CDR3 DNA reads TGTGCCAGCCGCCGGGACAGGATCACTGAAGCTTTCTTT. This chain links TRBV5-4 with TRBJ1-1, with 8 bases identical to TRBD1. The V gene's germline CDR1 is SGHNT and CDR2 YYREEE (reference sequence). The CDR3 length is 13 residues. J was trimmed by 4 bases and V by 7 bases; bases with no gene match: 6.

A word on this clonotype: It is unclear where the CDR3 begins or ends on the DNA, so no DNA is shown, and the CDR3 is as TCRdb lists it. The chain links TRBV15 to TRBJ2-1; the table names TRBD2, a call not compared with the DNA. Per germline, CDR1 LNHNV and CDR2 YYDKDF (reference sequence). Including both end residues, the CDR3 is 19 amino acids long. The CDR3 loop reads CLCASSQDRLIQRGNEQFF.

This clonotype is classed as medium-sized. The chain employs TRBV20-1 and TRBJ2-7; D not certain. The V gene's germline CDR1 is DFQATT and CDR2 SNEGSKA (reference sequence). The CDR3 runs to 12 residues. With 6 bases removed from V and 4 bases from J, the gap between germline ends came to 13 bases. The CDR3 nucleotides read TGCAGTGCCCCGTCGGTTCGGTACGAGCAGTACTTC. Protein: CSAPSVRYEQYF.

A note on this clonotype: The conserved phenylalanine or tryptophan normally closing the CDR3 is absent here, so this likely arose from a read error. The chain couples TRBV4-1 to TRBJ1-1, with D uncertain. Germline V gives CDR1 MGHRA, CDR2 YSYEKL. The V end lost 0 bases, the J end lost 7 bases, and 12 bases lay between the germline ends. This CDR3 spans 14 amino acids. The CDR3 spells CASSQDLGVIEAFL. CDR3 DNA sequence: TGCGCCAGCAGCCAAGATCTGGGAGTAATTGAAGCTTTCCTT.

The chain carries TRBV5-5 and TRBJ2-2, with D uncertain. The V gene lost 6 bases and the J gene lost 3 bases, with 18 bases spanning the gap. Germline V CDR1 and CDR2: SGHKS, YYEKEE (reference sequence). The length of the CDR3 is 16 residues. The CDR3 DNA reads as TGTGCCAGCACCGCAACCCCCGACACTTACACCGGGGAGCTGTTTTTT. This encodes CASTATPDTYTGELFF.

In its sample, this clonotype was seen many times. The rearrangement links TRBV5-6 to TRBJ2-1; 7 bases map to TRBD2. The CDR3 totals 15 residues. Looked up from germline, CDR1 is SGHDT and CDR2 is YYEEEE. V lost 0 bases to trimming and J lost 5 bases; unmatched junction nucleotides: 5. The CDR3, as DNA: TGTGCCAGCAGCTTGGGACTAGCTAGCCACAATGAGCAGTTCTTC. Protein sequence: CASSLGLASHNEQFF.

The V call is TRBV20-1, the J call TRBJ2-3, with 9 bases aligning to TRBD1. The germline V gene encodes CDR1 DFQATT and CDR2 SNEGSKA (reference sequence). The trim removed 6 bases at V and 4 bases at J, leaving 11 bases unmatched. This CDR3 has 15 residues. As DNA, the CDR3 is TGCAGTGCCCAGAGTGGGACAGGGACTTCAGATACGCAGTATTTT. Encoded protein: CSAQSGTGTSDTQYF.

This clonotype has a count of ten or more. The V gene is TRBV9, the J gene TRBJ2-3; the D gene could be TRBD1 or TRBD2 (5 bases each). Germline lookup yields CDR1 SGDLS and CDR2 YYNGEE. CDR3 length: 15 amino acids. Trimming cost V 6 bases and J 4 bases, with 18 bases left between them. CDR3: CASNRDPGRSDTQYF. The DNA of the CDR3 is TGTGCCAGCAATCGCGATCCGGGGCGCTCAGATACGCAGTATTTT.

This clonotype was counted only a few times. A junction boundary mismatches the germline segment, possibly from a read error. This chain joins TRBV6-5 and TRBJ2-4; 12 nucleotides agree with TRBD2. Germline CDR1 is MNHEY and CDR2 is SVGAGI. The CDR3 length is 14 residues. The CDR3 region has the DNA TGTGCCAGCAGGGGGACTAGCGGGCCAAACATTCAGTATTTC. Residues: CASRGTSGPNIQYF.